The sequence of this TCR beta chain was determined in a study of cytomegalovirus exposure and HLA in healthy donors. Germline V CDR1 and CDR2: GTSNPN, SVGIG (reference sequence). V shed 2 bases and J shed 1 base, with 9 bases lying between them. The CDR3 is made up of 14 amino acids. In regard to this clone: The antigen is unknown.

Data came from immunoSEQ multiplex PCR; TCRdb stores just in-frame clones and leaves some out. The profile shows about 120,000 clones, roughly nine tenths of them singletons. Study-wide points: Generally TCR sequences proved uncommon, though certain public TCRs appeared in numerous donors.

This clonotype was sampled from a woman aged 18-29 years in good health and CMV-seronegative. What was sequenced was PBMCs. The genes are TRBV30 and TRBJ2-1; weak D call: TRBD2 (6 bases). Written as DNA, the CDR3 is TGTGCCTGGAGTTCTCTAGCGTCCTACAATGAGCAGTTCTTC. It is translated as CAWSSLASYNEQFF.